Presented here are 8 T cell receptor beta chains from one specimen sequenced in a study of blood T cells in healthy people across ages (dated by TCRdb to between 2014 and 2017). Libraries were made using 5' RACE. The instrument was an Illumina HiSeq 2500. A second PCR of roughly 6 to 12 cycles was performed with a sample-barcoded 5' primer and a J-beta primer mix. Using fastp at Q25 and MiXCR, TCRdb reprocessed the public reads and kept productive beta chains. Identical CDR3 protein sequences are pooled into one entry, listed with their most common genes and DNA. Present in this sample are 850,000 to 1,300,000 distinct CDR3 sequences, 45% of which were seen just once. Around 18% of the sample rests with the top ten. Sequencing input: blood. The receptors were gathered from a woman in her sixties in good health.

There are many counts of this clonotype. This chain joins TRBV29-1 and TRBJ2-7; 7 bases match TRBD1. Germline V gives CDR1 SQVTM, CDR2 ANQGSEA. The CDR3 consists of 13 residues. Trimming took 4 bases from V and 4 from J; bases not matched to a gene: 7. CDR3 coding DNA: TGCAGCGTTGCAGGGGGTGAGTTTTACGAGCAGTACTTC. Encoded protein: CSVAGGEFYEQYF.

The chain is built from TRBV7-9 and TRBJ2-7; TRBD1 matches at 10 bases. V lost 5 bases, J lost 1 base, and 8 bases stayed unmatched. The CDR3 contains 16 residues. Germline CDR1 is SEHNR and CDR2 is FQNEAQ (reference sequence). The CDR3 nucleotides read TGTGCCAGCAGCCATCCTTGGGACAGGGGTTCCTACGAGCAGTACTTC. This translates into CASSHPWDRGSYEQYF. Filled out from reference TRBV7-9 and TRBJ2-7, the complete variable domain reads DTGVSQNPRHKITKRGQNVTFRCDPISEHNRLYWYRQTLGQGPEFLTYFQNEAQLEKSRLLSDRFSAERPKGSFSTLEIQRTEQGDSAMYLCASSHPWDRGSYEQYFGPGTRLTVT.

The gene calls are TRBV24-1 and TRBJ2-3, with D tentatively TRBD2 (6 bases). The germline gives CDR1 KGHDR, CDR2 SFDVKD. V lost 3 bases and J 6 bases, leaving 12 bases between the germline ends. CDR3 length: 14 amino acids. CDR3 coding DNA: TGTGCCACCAGTGATCAAACCCGGGGGGATACGCAGTATTTT. Its protein product is CATSDQTRGDTQYF.

The chain links TRBV7-2 to TRBJ2-7, with 7 bases matching TRBD2. J gave up 5 bases and V 5 bases, and 12 bases lay outside the gene matches. The CDR3 contains 15 residues. CDR1 is SGHTA and CDR2 is FQGNSA in the germline V gene. The CDR3 bases are TGTGCCAGCAGCAGTGATAGCGGGTTACCCAACGAGCAGTACTTC. Protein sequence: CASSSDSGLPNEQYF.

V and J are TRBV10-3 and TRBJ1-5; no clear D. The V end was cut by 2 bases, the J end by 4 bases, with 3 bases between. There are 12 residues in the CDR3. Germline V gene sequence: CDR1 ENHRY, CDR2 SYGVKD. The CDR3 sequence: CAISEANQPQHF. The CDR3, as DNA: TGTGCCATCAGTGAGGCGAATCAGCCCCAGCATTTT.

The chain has TRBV6-1 and TRBJ1-2; D gene unclear. Deletions cut 1 base from V and 0 bases from J, with 9 bases between. The CDR3 extends over 15 amino acids. Looked up from germline, CDR1 is MNHNS and CDR2 is SASEGT. In DNA form, the CDR3 reads TGTGCCAGCAGTGAAGAGCGGGGATCTAACTATGGCTACACCTTC. Translating gives CASSEERGSNYGYTF.

This clonotype has ten or more counts. The chain is built from TRBV5-1 and TRBJ2-7, with D maybe TRBD1 (5 bases). There are 14 residues in the CDR3. Germline CDR1 and CDR2: SGHRS and YFSETQ. Trimming pared 2 bases from V and 3 bases from J, leaving 12 bases between. The CDR3 loop is CASSFWQDNYEQYF. DNA for the CDR3: TGCGCCAGCAGCTTCTGGCAGGACAACTACGAGCAGTACTTC.

Details on this clonotype: This may be a read error, as it is one base from a much larger clone. This sequence joins TRBV20-1 and TRBJ2-5; D is unresolved. Germline CDR1 reads DFQATT; CDR2 reads SNEGSKA (reference sequence). The CDR3 extends over 15 amino acids. In DNA form, the CDR3 reads TGCAGTGTTAGAGCCAACCGTCGGGACCAAGAGACCCAGTACTTC. Amino acids: CSVRANRRDQETQYF.